What follows are 19 T cell receptor beta chains derived from one specimen sequenced in a study of molecular identifiers for immune sequencing clone quantification. TCRdb recomputed calls from the PCR reads with MiXCR, one row per CDR3 protein. The repertoire holds hundreds of thousands of distinct CDR3 sequences, with about 20% as singletons. Material for sequencing was naive CD8+ T cells from blood, with Jurkat cell RNA spiked in. This sample's subset: FACS-sorted CD8+CD4-CCR7+CD45RA+ naive T cells. Receptor source: a human donor in good health. Some libraries in this study had Jurkat cell RNA spiked in.

This clonotype was seen only a few times. The chain couples TRBV7-9 to TRBJ2-3; 16 bases are shared with TRBD2. The germline V gene has CDR1 SEHNR and CDR2 FQNEAQ (reference sequence). The CDR3 runs 20 residues. The V and J ends lost 6 bases and 4 bases, in that order; junction bases with no gene match: 16. CDR3 region: CASRPSASGLAGGHADTQYF. The CDR3 DNA reads TGTGCCAGCAGACCTAGTGCGTCGGGACTAGCGGGAGGGCATGCAGATACGCAGTATTTT.

The rearrangement uses TRBV5-6 and TRBJ1-5, with 11 bases identical to TRBD1. Germline V gives CDR1 SGHDT, CDR2 YYEEEE. V dropped 4 bases and J dropped 6; count of bases not matched to a gene: 9. The CDR3 runs to 16 residues. The CDR3 nucleotides are TGTGCCAGCAGCCCGGGACAGGGGGTCCGCAGTCAGCCCCAGCATTTT. This sequence encodes CASSPGQGVRSQPQHF.

This clonotype was seen repeatedly, ten times or more. The chain joins TRBV30 to TRBJ2-7; D might be TRBD2 (6 bases). Germline loops: CDR1 GTSNPN, CDR2 SVGIG (reference sequence). This CDR3 is built from 13 residues. V shed 0 bases and J shed 3 bases, with 9 bases lying between them. The chain's CDR3 is CAWSVAEGYEQYF. In DNA, the CDR3 is TGTGCCTGGAGTGTGGCGGAGGGCTACGAGCAGTACTTC.

This clonotype has just a few counts. V gene TRBV19 combines with J gene TRBJ2-7; 12 nucleotides match TRBD2. Germline V gene data show CDR1 as LNHDA and CDR2 as SQIVND (reference sequence). V was pared by 5 bases and J by 0 bases, with 5 bases of the junction left unmatched. The CDR3 runs to 16 residues. Here the CDR3 reads CASSSRTSGISYEQYF. As DNA, the CDR3 is TGTGCCAGTAGTTCCCGGACTAGCGGGATCTCCTACGAGCAGTACTTC. The full variable domain, completed using reference TRBV19 and TRBJ2-7, is DGGITQSPKYLFRKEGQNVTLSCEQNLNHDAMYWYRQDPGQGLRLIYYSQIVNDFQKGDIAEGYSVSREKKESFPLTVTSAQKNPTAFYLCASSSRTSGISYEQYFGPGTRLTVT.

This clonotype came up many times. The chain uses TRBV4-3 and TRBJ2-7; D is possibly TRBD1 (5 bases). The CDR3 is 14 amino acids. V was pared by 1 base and J by 2 bases, with 9 bases between. The germline V gene has CDR1 LGHNA and CDR2 YSLEER. The CDR3 loop reads CASSQGIGAYEQYF. CDR3 bases: TGCGCCAGCAGCCAAGGTATAGGGGCCTACGAGCAGTACTTC.

This clonotype was found many times. The genes are TRBV27 and TRBJ1-1; no reliable D call. CDR1 is MNHEY and CDR2 is SMNVEV in the germline V gene (reference sequence). The germline V and J ends were trimmed by 7 bases and 2 bases, with 23 bases remaining between them. The CDR3 runs 17 residues. The CDR3 DNA follows: TGTGCCAGCACCCCCCTTTTCGGGGAGAAACCCAACACTGAAGCTTTCTTT. It specifies CASTPLFGEKPNTEAFF.

At least ten counts were recorded for this clonotype. The chain has TRBV27 and TRBJ1-6; possibly TRBD1 for D (6 bases). Germline V gene data show CDR1 as MNHEY and CDR2 as SMNVEV (reference sequence). V gave up 3 bases and J gave up 13 bases, with 19 bases separating them. The CDR3 is made up of 15 amino acids. The CDR3 region is CASSFRVQGVSPLHF. The CDR3, as DNA: TGTGCCAGCAGTTTTAGGGTACAGGGAGTTTCGCCCCTCCACTTT.

With regard to this clonotype: A clone one base away is much larger, so this may be a read error. This chain connects TRBV27 to TRBJ2-7; D is perhaps TRBD2 (6 bases). Per the germline V gene, CDR1 is MNHEY and CDR2 is SMNVEV (reference sequence). The CDR3 loop spans 12 amino acids. The CDR3 loop is CVSVSGGYEQYF. The DNA of the CDR3 is TGTGTCAGCGTCTCTGGAGGGTACGAGCAGTACTTC.

Concerning this clonotype: One junction end does not reproduce the germline sequence, and a read error may be involved. This sequence joins TRBV3-1 and TRBJ1-1; no firm D call. Germline CDR1 and CDR2: LGHDT and YNNKEL (reference sequence). The CDR3 loop spans 12 amino acids. Here the CDR3 DNA reads TGTGCCGGCAGCCCTACGGGCACTGAAGCTCTCTTT. Protein product: CAGSPTGTEALF.

In the case of this clonotype: This may be a read error, as it is one base from a much larger clone. This chain connects TRBV9 to TRBJ2-7, with no clear D. V lost 7 bases and J lost 7, with 24 bases in between. CDR1 is SGDLS and CDR2 is YYNGEE in the germline V gene. This CDR3 is built from 15 residues. The CDR3: CASGSSGSGMGEQYF. Written as DNA, the CDR3 is TGTGCCAGCGGCTCTTCGGGTAGTGGGATGGGGGAGCAGTACTTC.

This clonotype was seen a handful of times. The chain employs TRBV19 and TRBJ2-7, with a weak D call TRBD1 (6 bases). The CDR3 spans 15 residues. Germline V lookup: CDR1 LNHDA, CDR2 SQIVND (reference sequence). V lost 3 bases, J lost 3 bases, and 15 bases lay in between. The CDR3 reads CASSIGAGAVYEQYF. The CDR3, as DNA: TGTGCCAGTAGTATTGGGGCAGGGGCCGTCTACGAGCAGTACTTC.

The chain joins TRBV29-1 to TRBJ2-7; D possibly corresponds to TRBD2 (7 bases). Germline assignment: CDR1 SQVTM and CDR2 ANQGSEA. The V end lost 7 bases, the J end lost 6 bases, and 19 bases lay between the germline ends. The CDR3 runs to 13 residues. The CDR3 is CSAVGGGAREQYF. The CDR3 bases are TGCAGCGCCGTAGGGGGGGGGGCGCGCGAGCAGTACTTC.

The chain uses TRBV27 and TRBJ2-7; the D gene is possibly TRBD1 (5 bases). Germline CDR1 is MNHEY and CDR2 is SMNVEV (reference sequence). The CDR3 sequence is 15 residues long. Deletions cut 5 bases from V and 6 bases from J, with 20 bases between. The CDR3 DNA reads as TGTGCCAGCAGTATTTCACCAATTCAGGGATCCGAGCAGTACTTC. Encoded protein: CASSISPIQGSEQYF.

In its sample, this clonotype was seen many times. This chain links TRBV9 with TRBJ2-3; D is possibly TRBD2 (6 bases). Trimming removed 4 bases at V and 1 base at J, with 13 bases between. Germline assignment: CDR1 SGDLS and CDR2 YYNGEE. This CDR3 contains 15 residues. The CDR3 bases are TGTGCCAGCAGCCCCACTAGCTTGGGCACAGATACGCAGTATTTT. Amino acids: CASSPTSLGTDTQYF.

The rearrangement links TRBV7-9 to TRBJ2-5; 10 positions match TRBD1. V gave up 5 bases and J gave up 3 bases; unmatched junction bases: 12. This CDR3 contains 17 residues. Germline V lookup: CDR1 SEHNR, CDR2 FQNEAQ (reference sequence). The CDR3 loop reads CASSGWPGQGIEETQYF. CDR3 DNA sequence: TGTGCCAGCAGCGGCTGGCCGGGACAGGGGATCGAAGAGACCCAGTACTTC.

Points on this clonotype: This could be a read error, since a much larger clone is one nucleotide away. The rearrangement links TRBV6-2 or TRBV6-3 to TRBJ1-4; 7 bases fit TRBD1. The CDR3 covers 13 residues. Looked up from germline, CDR1 is MNHEY and CDR2 is SVGEGT. The DNA for the CDR3 is TGTGGCAGCAGTTATGGGACAGCGGCAAAACTGTTTTTT. Protein sequence: CGSSYGTAAKLFF.

There are many counts of this clonotype. The gene calls are TRBV3-1 and TRBJ1-5, with D unresolved. With 0 bases removed from V and 5 bases from J, the gap between germline ends came to 8 bases. The CDR3 length is 14 residues. The germline V gene encodes CDR1 LGHDT and CDR2 YNNKEL (reference sequence). The CDR3 nucleotides read TGTGCCAGCAGCCAAGACGGAGGTTATCAGCCCCAGCATTTT. It codes for CASSQDGGYQPQHF.

This clonotype was seen more than once but under ten times. The chain links TRBV27 to TRBJ2-2, with D hard to call. This CDR3 spans 14 amino acids. V dropped 7 bases and J dropped 5 bases, with 14 bases sitting between them. CDR1 MNHEY and CDR2 SMNVEV come from the germline V gene (reference sequence). The chain's CDR3 is CASKVGYQTGELFF. The DNA for the CDR3 is TGTGCCAGCAAAGTGGGTTACCAAACCGGGGAGCTGTTTTTT.

Regarding this clonotype: A read error may explain this, as a much larger clone is one base away. This chain joins TRBV3-1 and TRBJ2-1; 10 bases map to TRBD2. Germline V gene lookup returns CDR1 LGHDT and CDR2 YNNKEL (reference sequence). The CDR3 is made up of 15 amino acids. V was pared by 4 bases and J by 5 bases, with 5 bases of the junction left unmatched. Written as DNA, the CDR3 is TGTGCCAGCAGCCGTCTAGCGGGGGACCACAATGAGCAGTTCTTC. This sequence encodes CASSRLAGDHNEQFF.